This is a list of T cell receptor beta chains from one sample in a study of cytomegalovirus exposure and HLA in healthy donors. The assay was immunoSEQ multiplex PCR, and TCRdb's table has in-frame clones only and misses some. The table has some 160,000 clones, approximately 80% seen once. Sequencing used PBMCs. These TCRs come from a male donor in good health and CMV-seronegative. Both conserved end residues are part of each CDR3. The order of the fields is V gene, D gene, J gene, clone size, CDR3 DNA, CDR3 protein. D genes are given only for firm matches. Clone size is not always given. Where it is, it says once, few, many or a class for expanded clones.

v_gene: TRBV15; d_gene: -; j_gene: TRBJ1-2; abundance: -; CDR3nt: TGTGCCACCAGCAGAGATGAGGGGGATGGCTACACCTTC; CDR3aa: CATSRDEGDGYTF
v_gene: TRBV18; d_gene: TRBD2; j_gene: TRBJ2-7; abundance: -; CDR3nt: TGTGCCAGCACTAAAGCGGGAGGGCACGAGCAGTACTTC; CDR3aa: CASTKAGGHEQYF
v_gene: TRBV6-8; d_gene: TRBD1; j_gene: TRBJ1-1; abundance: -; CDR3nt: TGTGCCAGCAGCCTATACAGGGGGCCTCGAGACACTGAAGCTTTCTTT; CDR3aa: CASSLYRGPRDTEAFF
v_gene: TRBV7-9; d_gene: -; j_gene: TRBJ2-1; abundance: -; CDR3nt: TGTGCCAGCAGCTTAACAGGCACGGCAGAACCGTACAATGAGCAGTTCTTC; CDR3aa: CASSLTGTAEPYNEQFF
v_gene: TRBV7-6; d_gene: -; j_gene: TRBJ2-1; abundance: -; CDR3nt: TGTGTCAGCAGCTCCGGGACAACCAATGAGCAGTTCTTC; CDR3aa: CVSSSGTTNEQFF
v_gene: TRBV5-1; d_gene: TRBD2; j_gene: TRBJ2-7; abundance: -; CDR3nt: TGCGCCAGCAGCTGGGGACTAGCGGGACCCGAGCAGTACTTC; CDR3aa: CASSWGLAGPEQYF
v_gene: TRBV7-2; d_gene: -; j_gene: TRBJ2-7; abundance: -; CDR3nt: TGTGCCAGCAGTTCAGCCTACGAGCAGTACTTC; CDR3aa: CASSSAYEQYF
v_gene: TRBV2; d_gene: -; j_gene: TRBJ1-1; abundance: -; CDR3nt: TGTGCCAGCAGTGAAGCGCTAGGGGGGGGTAGCGGGTTCGGCACTGAAGCTTTCTTT; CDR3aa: CASSEALGGGSGFGTEAFF
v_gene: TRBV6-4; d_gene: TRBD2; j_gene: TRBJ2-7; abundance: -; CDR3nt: TGTGCCAGCAGTGAGACTAGCGGGAGGACCGAGCAGTACTTC; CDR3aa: CASSETSGRTEQYF
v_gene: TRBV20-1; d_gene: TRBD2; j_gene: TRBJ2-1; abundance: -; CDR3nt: TGCAGTGCAACTACTAGCGTCCGGGAGTTCTTC; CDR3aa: CSATTSVREFF
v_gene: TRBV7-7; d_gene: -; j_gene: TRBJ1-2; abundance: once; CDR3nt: TGTGCCAGCAGCTTCGGTGAGAGGGAATTAGGTAACTATGGCTACACCTTC; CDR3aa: CASSFGERELGNYGYTF
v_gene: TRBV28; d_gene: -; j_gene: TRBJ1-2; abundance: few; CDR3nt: TGTGCCAGCAAACCGGGACACCTTGGGGGTGGCTACACCTTC; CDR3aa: CASKPGHLGGGYTF
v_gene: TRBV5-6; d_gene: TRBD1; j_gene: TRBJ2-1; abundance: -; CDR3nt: TGTGCCAGCAGCCGGACAGGGAAATACAATGAGCAGTTCTTC; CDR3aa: CASSRTGKYNEQFF
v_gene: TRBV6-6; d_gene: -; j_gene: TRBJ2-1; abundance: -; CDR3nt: TGTGCCAGCAGTCCCCGGGGGAGCTCCTACAATGAGCAGTTCTTC; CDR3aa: CASSPRGSSYNEQFF
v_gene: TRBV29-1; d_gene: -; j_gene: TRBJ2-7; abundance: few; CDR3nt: TGCAGCGCCGTACTTGGGGGGAACGAGCAGTACTTC; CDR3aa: CSAVLGGNEQYF
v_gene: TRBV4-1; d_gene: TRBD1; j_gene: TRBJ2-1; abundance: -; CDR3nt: TGCGCCAGCAGCCAAGACGCCTCAGGGGGATACAATGAGCAGTTCTTC; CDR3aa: CASSQDASGGYNEQFF
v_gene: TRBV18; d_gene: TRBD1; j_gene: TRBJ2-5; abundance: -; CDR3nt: TGTGCCAGCTCACGGGGACAGCAAGAGACCCAGTACTTC; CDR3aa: CASSRGQQETQYF
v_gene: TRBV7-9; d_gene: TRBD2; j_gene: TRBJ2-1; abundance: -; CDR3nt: TGTGCCAGCAGCTTAGCGGGACTACTCTACAATGAGCAGTTCTTC; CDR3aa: CASSLAGLLYNEQFF
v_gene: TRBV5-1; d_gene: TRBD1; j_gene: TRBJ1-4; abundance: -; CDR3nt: TGCGCCAGCAGCTTAAATGGACAGGGGGAAAAACTGTTTTTT; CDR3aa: CASSLNGQGEKLFF
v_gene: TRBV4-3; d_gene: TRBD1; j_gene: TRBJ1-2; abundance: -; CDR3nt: TGCGCCAGCAGCAAGGCCCGGACAGGGGGCTTCCAGGGCTACACCTTC; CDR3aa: CASSKARTGGFQGYTF
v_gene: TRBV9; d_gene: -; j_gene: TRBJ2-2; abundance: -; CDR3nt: TGTGCCAGCAGCGTACTGGTGACAACGAACACCGGGGAGCTGTTTTTT; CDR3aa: CASSVLVTTNTGELFF
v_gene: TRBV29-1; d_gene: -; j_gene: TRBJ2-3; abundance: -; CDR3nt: TGCAGCGTTGGCGGGGTCGTCACAGATACGCAGTATTTT; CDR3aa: CSVGGVVTDTQYF
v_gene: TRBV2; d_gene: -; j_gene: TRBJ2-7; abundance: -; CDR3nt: TGTGCCAGCAGGGAAACAGCCTACGAGCAGTACTTC; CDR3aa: CASRETAYEQYF
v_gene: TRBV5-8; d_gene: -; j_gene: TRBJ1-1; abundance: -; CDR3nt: TGTGCCAGCAGCTTCGGAGGCCGGATGAACACTGAAGCTTTCTTT; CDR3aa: CASSFGGRMNTEAFF
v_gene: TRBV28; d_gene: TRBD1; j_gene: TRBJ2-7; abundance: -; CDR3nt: TGTGCCAGCAGGGGACAGGGGGCCTACGAGCAGTACTTC; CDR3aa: CASRGQGAYEQYF
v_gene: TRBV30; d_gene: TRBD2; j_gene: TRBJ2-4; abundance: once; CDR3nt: TGTGCCTGGACTCCGCACGTAAGCGGGAGGTACAAAAACATTCAGTACTTC; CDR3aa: CAWTPHVSGRYKNIQYF
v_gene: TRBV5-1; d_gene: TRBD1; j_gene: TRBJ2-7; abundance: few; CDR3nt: TGCGCCAGCTCCCCCGGGACAGGGGTTTACGAGCAGTACTTC; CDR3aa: CASSPGTGVYEQYF